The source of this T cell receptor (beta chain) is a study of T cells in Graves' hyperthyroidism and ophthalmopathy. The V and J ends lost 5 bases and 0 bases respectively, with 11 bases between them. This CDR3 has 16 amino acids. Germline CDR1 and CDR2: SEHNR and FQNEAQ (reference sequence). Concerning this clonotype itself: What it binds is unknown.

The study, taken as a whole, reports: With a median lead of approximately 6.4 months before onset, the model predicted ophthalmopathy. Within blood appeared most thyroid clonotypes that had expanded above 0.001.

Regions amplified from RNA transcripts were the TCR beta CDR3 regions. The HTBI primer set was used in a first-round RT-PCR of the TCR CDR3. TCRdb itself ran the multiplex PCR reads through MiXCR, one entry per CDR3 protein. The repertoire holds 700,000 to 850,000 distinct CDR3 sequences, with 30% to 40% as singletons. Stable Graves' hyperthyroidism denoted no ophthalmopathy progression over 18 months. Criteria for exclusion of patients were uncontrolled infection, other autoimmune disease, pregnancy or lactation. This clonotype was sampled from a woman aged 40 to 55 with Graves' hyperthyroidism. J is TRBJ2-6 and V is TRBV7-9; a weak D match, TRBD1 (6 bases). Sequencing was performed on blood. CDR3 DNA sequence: TGTGCCAGCAGCCAAGACAGGCCCTCTGGGGCCAACGTCCTGACTTTC. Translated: CASSQDRPSGANVLTF.